Below are 23 T cell receptor beta chains sequenced from a single sample in a study of PD-L1 blockade in urothelial cancer. Only in-frame clones appear in the TCRdb table, and some are missing; sequencing was by immunoSEQ multiplex PCR. The sample carries tens of thousands of clones, around 84% recorded once. The source material was PBMCs, sampled around atezolizumab (anti-PD-L1) treatment. Every receptor here comes from a man in his 70s with urothelial cancer.

The V gene is TRBV9, the J gene TRBJ1-1, with a tentative D call TRBD1 (6 bases). V was clipped by 0 bases and J by 5 bases, with 11 bases between them. This CDR3 contains 14 residues. The germline V gene encodes CDR1 SGDLS and CDR2 YYNGEE. CDR3 amino acids: CASSVAGVGTEAFF. The CDR3 DNA reads as TGTGCCAGCAGCGTAGCAGGGGTAGGGACTGAAGCTTTCTTT.

This clone occurred once. The chain uses TRBV5-4 and TRBJ1-1, with a weak D call TRBD1 (5 bases). From germline, CDR1 is SGHNT and CDR2 YYREEE (reference sequence). The CDR3 contains 14 residues. The V gene lost 0 bases and the J gene lost 1 base, with 7 bases spanning the gap. This CDR3 is CASSLDRPNTEAFF. CDR3 coding DNA: TGTGCCAGCAGCTTGGACAGGCCGAACACTGAAGCTTTCTTT.

This chain joins TRBV5-1 and TRBJ2-3; 8 nucleotides match TRBD2. With V trimmed by 9 bases and J by 4 bases, 10 bases remained unmatched. The germline gives CDR1 SGHRS, CDR2 YFSETQ. CDR3 length equals 14 residues. The CDR3 DNA sequence: TGCGCCACCCGTTGGGGACTAGAAGCAGATACGCAGTATTTT. Translated, it gives CATRWGLEADTQYF. Complete variable domain (other parts from reference TRBV5-1 and TRBJ2-3): KAGVTQTPRYLIKTRGQQVTLSCSPISGHRSVSWYQQTPGQGLQFLFEYFSETQRNKGNFPGRFSGRQFSNSRSEMNVSTLELGDSALYLCATRWGLEADTQYFGPGTRLTVL.

J is TRBJ2-1 and V is TRBV10-3; D possibly corresponds to TRBD2 (6 bases). The CDR3 spans 15 residues. V lost 2 bases and J 7 bases, leaving 15 bases between the germline ends. Germline V gene data show CDR1 as ENHRY and CDR2 as SYGVKD. CDR3: CAISEMGGLGNEQFF. The CDR3 DNA is TGTGCCATCAGTGAGATGGGGGGTCTAGGGAATGAGCAGTTCTTC.

This chain connects TRBV7-9 to TRBJ2-4, with TRBD2 matching over 10 bases. The CDR3 covers 17 residues. The ends lost 2 bases at V and 5 bases at J; junction bases unmatched: 9. Germline V gives CDR1 SEHNR, CDR2 FQNEAQ (reference sequence). In DNA, the CDR3 is TGTGCCAGCAGCTTAATAGCTAGCGGGAGTCCCCAAAACATTCAGTACTTC. This encodes CASSLIASGSPQNIQYF.

The chain links TRBV7-3 to TRBJ1-5, with TRBD1 as a possible D gene (5 bases). V shed 3 bases and J shed 5 bases, with 8 bases lying between them. Germline V gives CDR1 SGHTA, CDR2 FQGTGA. The CDR3 has 13 amino acids. CDR3 nucleotides: TGTGCCAGCAGCTTGCTAGGGGATCAGCCCCAGCATTTT. This translates into CASSLLGDQPQHF.

This chain uses TRBV6-6 with TRBJ1-4, with 7 bases identical to TRBD1. V shed 0 bases and J 5 bases; nucleotides not matched to a gene: 6. CDR3 size: 16 residues. Germline V gives CDR1 MNHNY, CDR2 SVGAGI (reference sequence). CDR3: CASSYSIRGRNEKLFF. The DNA for the CDR3 is TGTGCCAGCAGTTACTCGATAAGGGGGCGGAATGAAAAACTGTTTTTT.

This chain joins TRBV19 and TRBJ2-1, with TRBD2 matching 15 bases. The germline gives CDR1 LNHDA, CDR2 SQIVND (reference sequence). This CDR3 spans 16 amino acids. V shed 5 bases and J 4 bases; nucleotides not matched to a gene: 3. CDR3 DNA: TGTGCCAGTAGTTGGACTAGCGGGAGGGGGTACAATGAGCAGTTCTTC. This sequence encodes CASSWTSGRGYNEQFF.

In regard to this clone: Other DNA sequences in the sample encode the same CDR3. The V call is TRBV2, the J call TRBJ2-1, with D possibly matching TRBD2 (5 bases). Germline lookup yields CDR1 SNHLY and CDR2 FYNNEI. V was shortened by 0 bases and J by 4 bases, with 10 bases between the two germline ends. The CDR3 has 15 residues. CDR3 region: CASSEARGAYNEQFF. Written as DNA, the CDR3 is TGTGCCAGCAGTGAAGCACGGGGAGCATACAATGAGCAGTTCTTC.

The chain is built from TRBV28 and TRBJ2-7, with 7 positions matching TRBD1. From germline, CDR1 is MDHEN and CDR2 SYDVKM. The CDR3 sequence is 15 residues long. J gave up 4 bases and V 4 bases, and 10 bases lay outside the gene matches. Here the CDR3 DNA reads TGTGCCAGCAGTTCCCCTCGAGGGGGCAAATACGAGCAGTACTTC. Its protein product is CASSSPRGGKYEQYF.

This clone was detected only once. The V call is TRBV19, the J call TRBJ1-1; D is unclear. Germline V gives CDR1 LNHDA, CDR2 SQIVND (reference sequence). V was cut by 1 base and J by 5 bases, with 14 bases left in between. The CDR3 has 15 residues. CDR3 protein: CASSIASGPGTEAFF. CDR3 sequence (DNA): TGTGCCAGTAGTATAGCTTCGGGTCCTGGGACTGAAGCTTTCTTT.

CDR3 nucleotides: TGTGCCAGCAGCGTAGGTGGAGCAGAGTACGAGCAGTACTTC. This codes for CASSVGGAEYEQYF. This rearrangement joins TRBV9 to TRBJ2-7; no clear D gene. The CDR3 has 14 amino acids. V gave up 0 bases and J gave up 4 bases, with 11 bases separating them. Germline assignment: CDR1 SGDLS and CDR2 YYNGEE.

This clone was seen a few times. The chain uses TRBV30 and TRBJ1-4; 8 nucleotides line up with TRBD1. CDR3 length equals 12 residues. Per germline, CDR1 GTSNPN and CDR2 SVGIG (reference sequence). Trimming removed 1 base from V and 13 bases from J; junction bases left unmatched: 5. This CDR3 reads CAWSEGQGRLFF. CDR3 coding DNA: TGTGCCTGGAGTGAAGGACAGGGAAGACTGTTTTTT. The variable domain in full, with the rest retrieved from reference TRBV30 and TRBJ1-4, is SQTIHQWPATLVQPVGSPLSLECTVEGTSNPNLYWYRQAAGRGLQLLFYSVGIGQISSEVPQNLSASRPQDRQFILSSKKLLLSDSGFYLCAWSEGQGRLFFGSGTQLSVL.

The chain employs TRBV19 and TRBJ1-1; perhaps TRBD1 as D (5 bases). Germline values: CDR1 LNHDA, CDR2 SQIVND (reference sequence). The V end lost 8 bases, the J end lost 4 bases, and 17 bases lay between the germline ends. This CDR3 comprises 14 residues. CDR3 nucleotides: TGTGCCAGTGAGGGACTCCCTACTTTCACTGAAGCTTTCTTT. Amino acid sequence: CASEGLPTFTEAFF.

V gene TRBV18 combines with J gene TRBJ1-5; D is possibly TRBD1 (5 bases). Between the trimmed V and J ends, which lost 3 bases and 0 bases, there was a span of 18 bases. The CDR3 has 18 residues. Germline CDR1 reads KGHSH; CDR2 reads LQKENI. The DNA for the CDR3 is TGTGCCAGCTCACCCAAGAGTATGCAGGGTATTAGCAATCAGCCCCAGCATTTT. Translation: CASSPKSMQGISNQPQHF. The full variable domain, with the rest looked up from reference TRBV18 and TRBJ1-5, is NAGVMQNPRHLVRRRGQEARLRCSPMKGHSHVYWYRQLPEEGLKFMVYLQKENIIDESGMPKERFSAEFPKEGPSILRIQQVVRGDSAAYFCASSPKSMQGISNQPQHFGDGTRLSIL.

The gene calls are TRBV5-1 and TRBJ2-3; 7 bases are shared with TRBD1. Germline-derived CDR1 and CDR2 are SGHRS and YFSETQ. The CDR3 is made up of 16 amino acids. Trimming at V came to 4 bases and at J to 3 bases, leaving 11 bases not matched to a gene. Written as DNA, the CDR3 is TGCGCCAGCAGCGCTGGCAGGGGGTTAGGGACAGATACGCAGTATTTT. The encoded protein is CASSAGRGLGTDTQYF.

This clone has a handful of counts. V is TRBV30 and J is TRBJ2-7; no definite D call. Germline V gene sequence: CDR1 GTSNPN, CDR2 SVGIG (reference sequence). The CDR3 consists of 11 residues. The germline V and J ends were trimmed by 8 bases and 9 bases, with 17 bases remaining between them. CDR3 region: CARSSYLGQYF. Written as DNA, the CDR3 is TGTGCCCGCTCAAGCTATCTCGGGCAGTACTTC.

The chain links TRBV6-5 to TRBJ1-1; D is possibly TRBD1 (5 bases). The V end was cut by 6 bases, the J end by 5 bases, with 13 bases between. CDR3 length: 13 residues. Germline V gene sequence: CDR1 MNHEY, CDR2 SVGAGI. CDR3 protein: CASRVGGRTEAFF. CDR3 DNA sequence: TGTGCCAGCAGGGTCGGGGGGAGGACTGAAGCTTTCTTT.

In this sample, this clone turned up a few times. V is TRBV30 and J is TRBJ2-7, with 7 positions matching TRBD1. V shed 2 bases, J shed 3 bases, and the junction held 4 bases outside the gene matches. The CDR3 consists of 13 residues. Germline CDR1 is GTSNPN and CDR2 is SVGIG (reference sequence). This CDR3 is CAWSRSGGYEQYF. The CDR3, as DNA: TGTGCCTGGAGTAGGTCAGGGGGCTACGAGCAGTACTTC.

The rearrangement uses TRBV6-1 and TRBJ2-1, with D perhaps matching TRBD2 (5 bases). There are 15 residues in the CDR3. V lost 1 base and J lost 1, with 8 bases in between. CDR1 is MNHNS and CDR2 is SASEGT in the germline V gene. CDR3 in DNA: TGTGCCAGCAGTGAAGGGAGGCGGTCCTACAATGAGCAGTTCTTC. This translates into CASSEGRRSYNEQFF.

This clone was seen a few times. The chain combines TRBV6-5 with TRBJ2-7, with D possibly matching TRBD2 (5 bases). V dropped 8 bases and J dropped 0 bases, with 11 bases sitting between them. Germline loops: CDR1 MNHEY, CDR2 SVGAGI. The CDR3 loop spans 13 amino acids. The CDR3 is CASGRASSYEQYF. DNA of the CDR3: TGTGCCAGCGGGCGGGCCAGCTCCTACGAGCAGTACTTC.

This clone was seen only once. The CDR3 DNA sequence: TGTGCCAGCAGCCCCGGGACTTTTTCCTACGAGCAGTACTTC. Protein sequence: CASSPGTFSYEQYF. This chain connects TRBV7-3 to TRBJ2-7; tentative D call: TRBD2 (6 bases). The V gene's germline CDR1 is SGHTA and CDR2 FQGTGA. Trimming took off 5 bases at V and 1 base at J, with 12 bases between the two ends. This CDR3 spans 14 amino acids.

The chain carries TRBV13 and TRBJ1-1; TRBD1 aligns across 10 bases. CDR3 length: 13 residues. The V and J ends lost 11 bases and 4 bases, in that order; junction bases with no gene match: 7. CDR1 PRHDT and CDR2 FYEKMQ come from the germline V gene (reference sequence). The CDR3 DNA reads as TGTGCCGCGAGGGACAGGGGAAGCACTGAAGCTTTCTTT. Translating it yields CAARDRGSTEAFF.